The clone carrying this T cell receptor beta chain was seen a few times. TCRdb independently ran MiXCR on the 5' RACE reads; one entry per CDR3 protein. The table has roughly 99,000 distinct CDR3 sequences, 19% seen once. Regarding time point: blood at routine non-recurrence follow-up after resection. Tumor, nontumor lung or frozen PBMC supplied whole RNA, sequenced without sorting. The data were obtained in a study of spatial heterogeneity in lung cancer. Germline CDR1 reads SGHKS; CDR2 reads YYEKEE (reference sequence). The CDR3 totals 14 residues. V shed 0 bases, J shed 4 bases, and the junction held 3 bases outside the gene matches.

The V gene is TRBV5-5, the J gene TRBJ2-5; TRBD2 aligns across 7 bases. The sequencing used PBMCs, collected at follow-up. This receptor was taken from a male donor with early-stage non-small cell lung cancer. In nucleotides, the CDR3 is TGTGCCAGCAGCTTGGAGGCTAGCGGAGAGACCCAGTACTTC. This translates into CASSLEASGETQYF.